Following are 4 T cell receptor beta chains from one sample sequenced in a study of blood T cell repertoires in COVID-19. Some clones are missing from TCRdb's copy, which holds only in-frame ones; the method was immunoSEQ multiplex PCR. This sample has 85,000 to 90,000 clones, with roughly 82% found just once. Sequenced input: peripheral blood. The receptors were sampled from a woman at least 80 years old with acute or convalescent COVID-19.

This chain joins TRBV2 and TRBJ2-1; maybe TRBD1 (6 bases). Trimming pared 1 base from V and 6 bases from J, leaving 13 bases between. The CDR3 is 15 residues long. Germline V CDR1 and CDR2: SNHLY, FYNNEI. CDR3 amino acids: CASSEVGGFGNEQFF. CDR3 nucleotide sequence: TGTGCCAGCAGTGAAGTAGGGGGATTTGGCAATGAGCAGTTCTTC.

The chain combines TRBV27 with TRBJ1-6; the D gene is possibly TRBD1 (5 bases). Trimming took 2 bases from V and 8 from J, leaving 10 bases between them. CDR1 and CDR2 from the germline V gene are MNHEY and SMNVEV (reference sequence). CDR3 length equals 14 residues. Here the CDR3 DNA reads TGTGCCAGCAGTTTAATGGGGCAGTATTCACCCCTCCACTTT. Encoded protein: CASSLMGQYSPLHF.

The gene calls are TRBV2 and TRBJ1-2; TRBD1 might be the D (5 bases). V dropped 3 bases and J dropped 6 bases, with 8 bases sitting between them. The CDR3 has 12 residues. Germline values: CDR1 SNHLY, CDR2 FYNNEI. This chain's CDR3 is CASSEGPDGYTF. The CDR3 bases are TGTGCCAGCAGTGAGGGGCCGGATGGCTACACCTTC.

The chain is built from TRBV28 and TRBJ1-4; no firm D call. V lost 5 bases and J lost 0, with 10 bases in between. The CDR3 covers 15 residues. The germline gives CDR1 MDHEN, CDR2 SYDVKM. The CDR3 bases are TGTGCCAGCAGTGGAGGGAGTGCAACTAATGAAAAACTGTTTTTT. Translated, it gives CASSGGSATNEKLFF. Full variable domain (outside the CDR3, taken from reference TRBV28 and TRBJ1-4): DVKVTQSSRYLVKRTGEKVFLECVQDMDHENMFWYRQDPGLGLRLIYFSYDVKMKEKGDIPEGYSVSREKKERFSLILESASTNQTSMYLCASSGGSATNEKLFFGSGTQLSVL.